The present TCR beta chain was sequenced within a study of a mutant IDH1 vaccine in newly diagnosed glioma (dated by TCRdb to about 2021). Study-wide context: Across visits V03 through V10, patients got a total of eight vaccinations, given in weeks 1, 3, 5, 7, 11, 15, 19 and 23. Longitudinal TCRB deep sequencing was done for 25 treated patients, wherever samples were available for exploratory analyses. Peripheral blood was collected at six visits: V03 (baseline), V05, V07, V10, V12 and V13. Prior to enrollment, patients had been given standard therapy consisting of radiotherapy alone, temozolomide alone, or radiochemotherapy with temozolomide, with the combination given to most patients. Vaccination began 4-6 weeks after radiotherapy alone, or alongside temozolomide cycles in the chemotherapy-containing groups. Of the approximately 30 treated patients, approximately 60% were male and about 40% were female, and the mean age was roughly 40 years.

Of note for this clone: Which antigen it targets is not known. Qualities for individual bases were not recorded, and no much larger clone is one base off.

From cysteine to phenylalanine, the CDR3 is 16 amino acids long. Just CDR3 DNA is preserved here, 48 bases in frame from base 1. CDR1 and CDR2, looked up from the germline V gene, are SGHTA and FQGNSA. The V end loses 5 bases and the J end loses 1 base, and a stretch of 14 bases separates them. The meaning of the sample's time point label: week 23, last vaccination. A 20-mer mutant IDH1 peptide at 300 micrograms in Montanide made up each vaccine dose, which was injected subcutaneously together with topical imiquimod. All donors had newly diagnosed IDH1-mutant astrocytomas of WHO grade 3 or 4 that showed loss of nuclear ATRX. The samples were drawn from NOA16, a multicentre, single-arm, open-label phase I trial in Germany that tested a mutant IDH1 peptide vaccine in humans for the first time. Genomic DNA for TCRB sequencing was extracted from EDTA blood using the DNeasy Blood and Tissue Kit. Libraries were built with the immunoSEQ multiplex PCR assay. Following the manufacturer's protocol, the hsTCRB Kit was used to amplify rearranged TCR beta chain sequences. An Illumina MiSeq was used to sequence the TCRB libraries. The authors' analysis ran thus. The kit vendor's proprietary platform handled demultiplexing, trimming and gene mapping. The table was pulled from immuneACCESS by TCRdb, which kept in-frame rearrangements only. Such tables lose some clones; where checked, under half of the loss comes from unresolved V genes, and the rest has no known cause. V, J and clone size are those of that table, while D and trimming were read from the DNA. The table for this sample lists about 64,000 clones; about 85% of them were counted only once. Together, the top ten hold approximately 3.7% of the sample.

The paper as a whole reports these results and caveats: Changes in the top peripheral T cell clonotypes picked up by TCRB sequencing did not appear to be linked to pseudoprogression. The authors stated that sample limitations prevented analyses of patient blood samples from being reproduced. Vaccine-induced immune responses across multiple MHC alleles were detected in approximately 93% of patients. Selection of PBMC samples for TCRB deep sequencing was based on availability.

This sequence uses TRBV7-2 and TRBJ2-2, with TRBD2 tentatively as D gene (6 bases match). Material: PBMCs, obtained from a glioma patient whose treatment included an IDH1 peptide vaccine. This receptor was taken from a man aged 25-45 years with glioma. The nucleotide sequence reads TGTGCCAGCAGCCCGGCGGGGCGGGGGAACACCGGGGAGCTGTTTTTT. The encoded protein is CASSPAGRGNTGELFF.